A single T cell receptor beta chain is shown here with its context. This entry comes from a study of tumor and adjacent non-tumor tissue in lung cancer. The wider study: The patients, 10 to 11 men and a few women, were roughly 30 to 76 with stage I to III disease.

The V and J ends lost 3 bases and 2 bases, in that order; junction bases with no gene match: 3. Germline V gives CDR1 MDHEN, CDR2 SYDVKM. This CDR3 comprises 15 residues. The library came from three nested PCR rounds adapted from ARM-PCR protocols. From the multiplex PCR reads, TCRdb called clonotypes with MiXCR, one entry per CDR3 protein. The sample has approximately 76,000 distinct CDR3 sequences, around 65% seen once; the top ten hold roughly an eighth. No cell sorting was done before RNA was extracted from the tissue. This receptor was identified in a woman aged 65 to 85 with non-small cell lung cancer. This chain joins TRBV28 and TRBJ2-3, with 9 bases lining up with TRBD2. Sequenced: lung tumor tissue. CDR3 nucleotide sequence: TGTGCCAGCAGTTTGACTAGCGGTAACACAGATACGCAGTATTTT. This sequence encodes CASSLTSGNTDTQYF.